Given below is one TCR beta chain in context. Its target is unknown. The CDR3 sequence is 12 residues long. Germline V gives CDR1 MNHEY, CDR2 SVGEGT. Deletions cut 6 bases from V and 7 bases from J, with 13 bases between. Treatment here: over 15 received Ad26.COV2.S at low or high dose, single or two shots; a few received placebo; per-sample allocation not given. On day 63 after the first injection, vaccine and placebo recipients gave samples. The vaccine delivered Wuhan-strain SARS-CoV-2 spike through an Ad26 vector. This sample stems from a study of Ad26.COV2.S vaccination and SARS-CoV-2 variants. Broader study findings: Overall T cell responses may have been underestimated by the analyses of TCR breadth and depth.

Libraries were prepared by immunoSEQ multiplex PCR; TCRdb keeps only in-frame clonotypes and omits some of them. The sample holds roughly 420,000 clones; roughly 90% are singletons and the top ten take less than 4.5%. The clonotype was recovered from a person between 18 and 65 years old who received the Ad26.COV2.S COVID-19 vaccine or a placebo. The rearrangement links TRBV6-2 or TRBV6-3 to TRBJ2-7; D not resolved. The specimen was peripheral blood, collected in a trial of Ad26.COV2.S vaccine versus placebo. The CDR3 DNA reads as TGTGCCAGCAGCCCGGGTCGAACAGAGCAGTACTTC. Its translation is CASSPGRTEQYF.